A selection of T cell receptor beta chains follows, all from one sample in a study of blood T cell repertoires in COVID-19. Repertoires were generated with immunoSEQ multiplex PCR, while TCRdb's copy carries only in-frame clones and drops some. The sample contains over 70,000 clones, about 80% of which appear only once. Sample: peripheral blood. These receptors all stem from a woman older than 75 with acute or convalescent COVID-19. Both conserved end residues are part of each CDR3.

CDR3 protein	V gene	J gene
CASSSTGYQYF	TRBV12-3/TRBV12-4	TRBJ2-7
CASSATLETQYF	TRBV7-2	TRBJ2-5
CALGLAGGLGETQYF	TRBV30	TRBJ2-5
CASRRGWNTEAFF	TRBV27	TRBJ1-1
CASSARQGHQAFF	TRBV27	TRBJ1-1
CASRFGTSGRDEQFF	TRBV3-1/TRBV3-2	TRBJ2-1
CASSWEGRETQYF	TRBV28	TRBJ2-5
CAISPPRGEQYF	TRBV10-3	TRBJ2-7
CASSLTGGVGEAFF	TRBV7-3	TRBJ1-1
CASSSDRGIPGELFF	TRBV5-1	TRBJ2-2
CASSEDQGWVEKLFF	TRBV10-2	TRBJ1-4
CASSHKDRGTTPRETQYF	TRBV23-1	TRBJ2-5
CASSFRFTGGLFYGYTF	TRBV5-1	TRBJ1-2
CASSQGNRAADTQYF	TRBV4-1	TRBJ2-3
CASSQRELLDYGYTF	TRBV7-3	TRBJ1-2
CASSLSRPGANVLTF	TRBV7-8	TRBJ2-6
CASSSGTSVNIQYF	TRBV7-2	TRBJ2-4
CASVGWGDQPQHF	TRBV2	TRBJ1-5
CSVERLGGLSYEQYF	TRBV29-1	TRBJ2-7
CASSMSQATYEQYF	TRBV19	TRBJ2-7
CSVGGQRANYGYTF	TRBV29-1	TRBJ1-2
CASSQGDSRDTEAFF	TRBV4-1	TRBJ1-1
CASTTGLAGVTPYNEQFF	TRBV5-1	TRBJ2-1
CATSTLSRDTELEQYF	TRBV15	TRBJ2-7
CASGPNTGGVAFF	TRBV12-5	TRBJ1-1
CASSSPGSNEQFF	TRBV5-1	TRBJ2-1
CATSREAGASGEKLFF	TRBV15	TRBJ1-4
CASAAAIYEQYF	TRBV6-6	TRBJ2-7
CAWNFYRTDTQYF	TRBV30	TRBJ2-3
CASSLRQGTNTEAFF	TRBV6-5	TRBJ1-1
CASSLGLATNNEQFF	TRBV7-8	TRBJ2-1
CASSTTGGGYEQYF	TRBV2	TRBJ2-7
CASSLLGALSSYNEQFF	TRBV7-2	TRBJ2-1
CATSDPSGSGETQYF	TRBV24-1	TRBJ2-5
CASLTRIETQYF	TRBV21-1	TRBJ2-5
CASSLDRSYEQYF	TRBV5-5	TRBJ2-7
CASSPIFYGPGDNNEQFF	TRBV18	TRBJ2-1
CASSQGTRSGNTIYF	TRBV3-1/TRBV3-2	TRBJ1-3
CASSLRRPSTDTQYF	TRBV7-2	TRBJ2-3
CASSEGGLGAFF	TRBV19	TRBJ1-1